Described below is a single T cell receptor (beta chain) sequence and its context. The antigen is unknown. This sample was taken from a study of CD8+ T cells in alopecia areata. Findings and caveats of the study: Significant decreases in scalp clonality and expanded CD8+ clones followed tofacitinib treatment. Many of the expanded lesional clones endured in scalp and blood while on tofacitinib. Against the mouse data, patients shared TCRs less clearly, possibly for HLA reasons.

Regarding treatment: oral pan-JAK inhibitor, 5-10 mg twice daily. The investigators collected lesional scalp punch biopsies and peripheral blood from alopecia areata patients. cDNA prepared by RNA extraction and subsequent reverse transcription served as the template for sequencing. The table came from immunoSEQ multiplex PCR; TCRdb's copy has only in-frame clones and leaves some out. The sample includes about 210,000 clones, approximately 45% of them seen just once. CDR1 SGHNT and CDR2 YYREEE come from the germline V gene (reference sequence). The V gene lost 6 bases and the J gene lost 2 bases, with 2 bases spanning the gap. This CDR3 region has 11 residues.

The specimen comprised CD4+ T cells sorted from blood, sampled at roughly week 38, from a patient treated with tofacitinib. The receptor's source is a human donor with alopecia areata. This rearrangement joins TRBV5-4 to TRBJ2-2; D is unclear. DNA of the CDR3: TGTGCCAGCACCAACACCGGGGAGCTGTTTTTT. Amino acids: CASTNTGELFF.